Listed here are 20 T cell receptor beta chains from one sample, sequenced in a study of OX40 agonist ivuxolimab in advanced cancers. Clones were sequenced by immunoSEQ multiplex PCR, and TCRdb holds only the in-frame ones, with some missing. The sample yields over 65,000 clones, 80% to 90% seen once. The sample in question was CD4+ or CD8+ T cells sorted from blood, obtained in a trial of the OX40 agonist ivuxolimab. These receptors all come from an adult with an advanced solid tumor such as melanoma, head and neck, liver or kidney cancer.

The CDR3 DNA is TGTGCCAGCAGCTTAGTTGGAGGGAATAGTGGAAATGAGCAGTTCTTC. Amino acids: CASSLVGGNSGNEQFF. V and J are TRBV7-2 and TRBJ2-1; D might be TRBD2 (6 bases). This CDR3 region has 16 residues. V was trimmed by 1 base and J by 7 bases, leaving 17 bases between them. Germline CDR1 is SGHTA and CDR2 is FQGNSA.

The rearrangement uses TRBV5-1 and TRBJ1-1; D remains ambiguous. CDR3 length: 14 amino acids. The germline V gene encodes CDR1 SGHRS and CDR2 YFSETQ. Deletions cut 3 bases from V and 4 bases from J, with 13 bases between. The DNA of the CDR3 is TGCGCCAGCAGCTCAGTCCCCGCGCTCACTGAAGCTTTCTTT. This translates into CASSSVPALTEAFF.

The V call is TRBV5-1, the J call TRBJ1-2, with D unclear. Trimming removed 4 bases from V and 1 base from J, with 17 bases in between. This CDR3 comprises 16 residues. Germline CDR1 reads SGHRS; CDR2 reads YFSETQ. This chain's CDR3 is CASSPPGSIYNYGYTF. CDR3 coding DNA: TGCGCCAGCAGCCCCCCGGGGTCAATTTATAACTATGGCTACACCTTC.

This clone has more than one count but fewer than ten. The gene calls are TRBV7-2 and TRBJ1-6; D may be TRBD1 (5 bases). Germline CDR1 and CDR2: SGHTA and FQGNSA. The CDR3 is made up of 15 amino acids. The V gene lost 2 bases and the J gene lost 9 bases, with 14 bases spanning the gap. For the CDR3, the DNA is TGTGCCAGCAGCTTACCCGTTGACAGCAGTTCACCCCTCCACTTT. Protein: CASSLPVDSSSPLHF.

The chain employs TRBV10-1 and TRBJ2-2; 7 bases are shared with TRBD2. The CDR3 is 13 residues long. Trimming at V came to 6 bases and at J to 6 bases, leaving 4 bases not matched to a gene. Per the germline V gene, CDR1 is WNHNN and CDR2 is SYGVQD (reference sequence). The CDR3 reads CASRGEGPGELFF. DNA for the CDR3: TGCGCCAGCAGGGGGGAGGGCCCCGGGGAGCTGTTTTTT.

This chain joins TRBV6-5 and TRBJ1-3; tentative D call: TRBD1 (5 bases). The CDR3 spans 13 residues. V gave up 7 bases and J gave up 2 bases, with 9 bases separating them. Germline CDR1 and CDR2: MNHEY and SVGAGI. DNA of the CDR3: TGTGCCAGCACTCAGGGAGCTGGAAACACCATATATTTT. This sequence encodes CASTQGAGNTIYF.

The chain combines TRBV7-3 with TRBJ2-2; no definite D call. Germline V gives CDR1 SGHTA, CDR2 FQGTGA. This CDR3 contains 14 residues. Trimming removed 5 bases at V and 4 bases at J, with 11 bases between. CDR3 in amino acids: CASSLNLGTGELFF. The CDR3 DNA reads TGTGCCAGCAGCCTCAATCTTGGCACCGGGGAGCTGTTTTTT.

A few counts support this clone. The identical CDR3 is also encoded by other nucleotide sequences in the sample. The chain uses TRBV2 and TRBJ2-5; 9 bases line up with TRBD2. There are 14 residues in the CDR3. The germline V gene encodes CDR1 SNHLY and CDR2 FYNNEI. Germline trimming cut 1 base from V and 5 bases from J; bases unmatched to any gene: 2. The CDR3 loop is CASSEGLAGETQYF. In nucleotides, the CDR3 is TGTGCCAGCAGTGAAGGCCTAGCGGGGGAGACCCAGTACTTC.

This CDR3 is CASSPTLPGQGNTGELFF. CDR3 sequence (DNA): TGTGCCAGCTCACCAACTCTCCCCGGACAGGGTAACACCGGGGAGCTGTTTTTT. The chain joins TRBV18 to TRBJ2-2, with TRBD1 matching 8 bases. The CDR3 has 18 amino acids. CDR1 and CDR2 (germline): KGHSH, LQKENI. The V gene end was trimmed by 2 bases and the J gene end by 2 bases; junction bases not matched to a gene: 10.

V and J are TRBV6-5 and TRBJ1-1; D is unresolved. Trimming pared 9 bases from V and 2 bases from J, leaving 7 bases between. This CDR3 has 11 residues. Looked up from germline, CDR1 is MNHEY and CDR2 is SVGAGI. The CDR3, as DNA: TGTGCCAGTGGCCGAAACACTGAAGCTTTCTTT. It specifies CASGRNTEAFF.

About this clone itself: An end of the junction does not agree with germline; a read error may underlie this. CDR3 nucleotides: TGTGCCAGCGGCCAAGAATTTGCGGGGGGCCAGGATGAGCAGTTCTTC. Protein product: CASGQEFAGGQDEQFF. This sequence joins TRBV4-2 and TRBJ2-1; TRBD2 matches at 8 bases. From germline, CDR1 is LGHNA and CDR2 YNFKEQ. CDR3 size: 16 residues.

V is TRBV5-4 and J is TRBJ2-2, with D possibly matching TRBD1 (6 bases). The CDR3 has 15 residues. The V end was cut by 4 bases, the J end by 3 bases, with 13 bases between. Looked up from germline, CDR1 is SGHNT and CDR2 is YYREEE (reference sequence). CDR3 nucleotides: TGTGCCAGCAGCGCCCGGACAGACTACACCGGGGAGCTGTTTTTT. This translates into CASSARTDYTGELFF.

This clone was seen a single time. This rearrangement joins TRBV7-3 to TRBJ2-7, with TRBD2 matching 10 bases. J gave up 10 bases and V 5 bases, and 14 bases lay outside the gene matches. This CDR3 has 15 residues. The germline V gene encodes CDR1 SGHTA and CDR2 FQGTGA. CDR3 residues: CASSPRKRGGVTQYF. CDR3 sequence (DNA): TGTGCCAGCAGCCCCCGAAAGCGGGGGGGCGTGACACAGTACTTC.

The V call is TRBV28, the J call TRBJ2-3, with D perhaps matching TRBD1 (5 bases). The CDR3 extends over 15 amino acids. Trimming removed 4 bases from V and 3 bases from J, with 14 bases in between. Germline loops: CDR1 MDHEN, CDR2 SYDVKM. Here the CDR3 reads CASSSWGRRTDTQYF. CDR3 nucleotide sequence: TGTGCCAGCAGTTCGTGGGGCAGGCGGACAGATACGCAGTATTTT.

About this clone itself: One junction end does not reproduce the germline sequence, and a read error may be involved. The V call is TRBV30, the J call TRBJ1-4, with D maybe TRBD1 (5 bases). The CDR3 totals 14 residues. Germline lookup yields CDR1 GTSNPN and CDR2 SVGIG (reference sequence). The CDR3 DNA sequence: TGTGCCAGGAGTGTTGGGGGGGGGAATGAAAAACTGTTTTTT. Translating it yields CARSVGGGNEKLFF. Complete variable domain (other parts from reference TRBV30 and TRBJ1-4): SQTIHQWPATLVQPVGSPLSLECTVEGTSNPNLYWYRQAAGRGLQLLFYSVGIGQISSEVPQNLSASRPQDRQFILSSKKLLLSDSGFYLCARSVGGGNEKLFFGSGTQLSVL.

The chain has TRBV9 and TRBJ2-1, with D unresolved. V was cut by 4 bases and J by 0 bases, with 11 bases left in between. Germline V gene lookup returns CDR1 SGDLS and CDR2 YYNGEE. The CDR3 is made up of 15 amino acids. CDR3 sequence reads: CASSYSWSSYNEQFF. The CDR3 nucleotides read TGTGCCAGCAGCTATAGCTGGAGCTCCTACAATGAGCAGTTCTTC.

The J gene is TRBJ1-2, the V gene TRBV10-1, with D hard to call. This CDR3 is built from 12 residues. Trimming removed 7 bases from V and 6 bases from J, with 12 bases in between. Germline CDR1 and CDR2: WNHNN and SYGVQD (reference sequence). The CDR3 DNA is TGCGCCAGCATACGTGTTTGGGATGGCTACACCTTC. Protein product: CASIRVWDGYTF.

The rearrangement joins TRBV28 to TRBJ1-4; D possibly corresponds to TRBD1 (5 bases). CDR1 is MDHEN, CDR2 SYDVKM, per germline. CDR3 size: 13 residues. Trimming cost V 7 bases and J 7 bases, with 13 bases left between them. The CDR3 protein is CASTGGSIEKLFF. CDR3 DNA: TGTGCCAGCACTGGGGGTAGTATTGAAAAACTGTTTTTT.

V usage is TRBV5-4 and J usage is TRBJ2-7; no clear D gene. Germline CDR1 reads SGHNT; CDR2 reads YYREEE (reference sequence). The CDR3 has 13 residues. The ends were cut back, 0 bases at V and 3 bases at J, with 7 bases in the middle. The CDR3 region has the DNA TGTGCCAGCAGCTTGGTGGGCGACTACGAGCAGTACTTC. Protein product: CASSLVGDYEQYF.

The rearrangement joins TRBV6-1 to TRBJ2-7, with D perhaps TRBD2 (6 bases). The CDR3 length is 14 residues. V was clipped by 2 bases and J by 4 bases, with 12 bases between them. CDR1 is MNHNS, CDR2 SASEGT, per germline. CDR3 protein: CASSERVGRYEQYF. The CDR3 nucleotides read TGTGCCAGCAGTGAACGCGTGGGGAGGTACGAGCAGTACTTC.